This T cell receptor beta chain was recovered during a study of regulatory T cells in long-lasting Graves disease. Study summary: Positive TSH receptor antibodies alongside over 5 years of antithyroid drugs were what marked Graves' disease as persistent.

This clonotype was observed many times. Its antigen is still unknown. CDR3-region Arm-PCR and iRepertoire HTBI primers produced the TCR beta libraries. TCRdb used MiXCR to reprocess the multiplex PCR reads, holding one entry per CDR3 protein. The profile shows about 460,000 distinct CDR3 sequences, 22% of them singletons. The time point: persistent/refractory GD, antithyroid drugs over 5 years with positive TRAb. PBMCs provided the RNA from which the TCR library was made. CDR1 and CDR2 from the germline V gene are SNHLY and FYNNEI. The CDR3 is 15 residues long. Trimming shortened V by 7 bases and J by 2 bases, and 17 bases separated the two germline ends. Regarding the study as a whole: Persistent patients shared more public clonotypes (under 3,000) than newly diagnosed patients (about 940). Peripheral blood was the sole material, not thyroid tissue.

The TCR was taken from a female donor with Graves disease. The specimen was peripheral blood mononuclear cells (PBMCs), collected when the disease was refractory, from a patient treated with antithyroid drugs. The J gene is TRBJ2-5, the V gene TRBV2; D unclear. CDR3 region: CASTPSGGQQETQYF. The CDR3 nucleotides are TGTGCCAGCACCCCCTCGGGTGGGCAGCAAGAGACCCAGTACTTC.